The 8 T cell receptor beta chains below were found in one sample sequenced in a study of control samples from healthy donors and cancer patients. Libraries were prepared by immunoSEQ multiplex PCR; TCRdb keeps only in-frame clonotypes and omits some of them. The sample consists of roughly 130,000 clones, over 75% of them appearing once. Source material: blood. These receptors originate from a man younger than 35 in good health.

This clone was counted ten times or more. The chain joins TRBV6-4 to TRBJ2-3, with 13 bases matching TRBD2. The CDR3 covers 15 residues. In germline, CDR1 is MRHNA, CDR2 SNTAGT. With 2 bases clipped from V and 4 bases from J, the junction kept 0 bases outside the gene matches. In DNA, the CDR3 is TGTGCCAGCAGTGACACTAGCGGGGGGGCAGATACGCAGTATTTT. Translation gives CASSDTSGGADTQYF.

V gene TRBV10-3 combines with J gene TRBJ1-4, with D unclear. CDR1 ENHRY and CDR2 SYGVKD come from the germline V gene. Trimming removed 10 bases at V and 8 bases at J, with 23 bases between. CDR3 length: 15 amino acids. The CDR3 here is CATRPGRGSWEKLFF. CDR3 sequence (DNA): TGTGCCACCAGACCGGGGAGAGGATCTTGGGAAAAACTGTTTTTT.

The chain couples TRBV16 to TRBJ2-2, with 7 bases fitting TRBD1. The CDR3 is 16 residues long. Germline V CDR1 and CDR2: KGHSY, FQNENV. V shed 4 bases and J 2 bases; nucleotides not matched to a gene: 7. Here the CDR3 DNA reads TGTGCCAGCAGCCCGACGGGGACAGCTAACACCGGGGAGCTGTTTTTT. As protein: CASSPTGTANTGELFF.

CDR3 residues: CASSLSGDSNEKLFF. The CDR3 nucleotides are TGCGCCAGCAGCTTGTCGGGGGACTCTAATGAAAAACTGTTTTTT. The chain has TRBV5-1 and TRBJ1-4; D might be TRBD1 (5 bases). Trimming cost V 1 base and J 3 bases, with 10 bases left between them. CDR1 and CDR2 (germline): SGHRS, YFSETQ. The CDR3 covers 15 residues. The full variable domain, in which reference TRBV5-1 and TRBJ1-4 provide the parts outside the CDR3, is KAGVTQTPRYLIKTRGQQVTLSCSPISGHRSVSWYQQTPGQGLQFLFEYFSETQRNKGNFPGRFSGRQFSNSRSEMNVSTLELGDSALYLCASSLSGDSNEKLFFGSGTQLSVL.

This chain uses TRBV24-1 with TRBJ1-2; tentative D call: TRBD1 (6 bases). V was trimmed by 1 base and J by 8 bases, leaving 10 bases between them. The CDR3 spans 13 residues. Germline V gene sequence: CDR1 KGHDR, CDR2 SFDVKD. The CDR3 spells CATSDFEGQGYTF. The DNA for the CDR3 is TGTGCCACCAGTGATTTTGAGGGACAAGGCTACACCTTC.

The J gene is TRBJ2-1, the V gene TRBV7-6; 7 nucleotides line up with TRBD2. The CDR3 runs to 16 residues. Germline trimming cut 5 bases from V and 2 bases from J; bases unmatched to any gene: 9. The germline V gene encodes CDR1 SGHVS and CDR2 FNYEAQ. CDR3 in amino acids: CASSRTGTTTYNEQFF. Written as DNA, the CDR3 is TGTGCCAGCAGCCGAACCGGGACTACTACCTACAATGAGCAGTTCTTC. Using reference TRBV7-6 and TRBJ2-1 for the parts outside the CDR3, the full variable domain is GAGVSQSPRYKVTKRGQDVALRCDPISGHVSLYWYRQALGQGPEFLTYFNYEAQQDKSGLPNDRFSAERPEGSISTLTIQRTEQRDSAMYRCASSRTGTTTYNEQFFGPGTRLTVL.

Only a few counts were recorded for this clone. The chain is built from TRBV2 and TRBJ1-5; D is uncertain. The length of the CDR3 is 12 residues. From germline, CDR1 is SNHLY and CDR2 FYNNEI. Trimming removed 8 bases at V and 5 bases at J, with 10 bases between. The CDR3, as DNA: TGTGCCAGCTCAGGATGGGATCAGCCCCAGCATTTT. Protein product: CASSGWDQPQHF.

As for this clone: Its ends do not fully match the called genes, so a read error is possible. For the CDR3, the DNA is TGTGCCAGCAGTTTATTGTACAGAGTCTTC. Translated, it gives CASSLLYRVF. The chain recombines TRBV12-3 or TRBV12-4 with TRBJ1-2; D ambiguous. The CDR3 extends over 10 amino acids.